These 5 T cell receptor beta chains came from one sample sequenced in a study of cytomegalovirus exposure and HLA in healthy donors (dated by TCRdb to about 2017). The library was made by the immunoSEQ multiplex PCR assay. A mixture of 60 forward primers for TCR Vbeta segments and 13 reverse primers for TCR Jbeta segments was used in the multiplex PCR. TCRdb took over this immuneACCESS table, retaining in-frame rearrangements with V and J assigned. Such tables are incomplete; in checked studies, under half of the missing clones stem from an unresolved V gene, and the remainder is unexplained. The sample yields 55,000 to 70,000 clones; less than 85% were counted once. The ten largest clonotypes hold less than 20% of the sample. The source material was PBMCs. The origin of the receptors is a woman aged 60-70 years in good health and CMV-seropositive.

The V gene is TRBV10-1, the J gene TRBJ2-5; D may be TRBD1 (6 bases). The ends were cut back, 3 bases at V and 5 bases at J, with 16 bases in the middle. CDR1 WNHNN and CDR2 SYGVQD come from the germline V gene (reference sequence). This CDR3 has 15 amino acids. In DNA, the CDR3 is TGCGCCAGCAGTGAAGAGACAGGCCACGGGGAGACCCAGTACTTC. It encodes CASSEETGHGETQYF.

V is TRBV19 and J is TRBJ2-2; 8 positions agree with TRBD1. Looked up from germline, CDR1 is LNHDA and CDR2 is SQIVND (reference sequence). The length of the CDR3 is 14 residues. The ends lost 5 bases at V and 4 bases at J; junction bases unmatched: 3. CDR3 residues: CASSVDRGTGELFF. The CDR3 DNA reads TGTGCCAGTAGTGTCGACAGGGGCACCGGGGAGCTGTTTTTT.

This rearrangement joins TRBV6-6 to TRBJ2-2; TRBD1 agrees at 11 bases. There are 15 residues in the CDR3. Germline lookup yields CDR1 MNHNY and CDR2 SVGAGI (reference sequence). V lost 7 bases, J lost 5 bases, and 6 bases stayed unmatched. CDR3 sequence (DNA): TGTGCCAGCACCGGACAGGGGGCGTTTACCGGGGAGCTGTTTTTT. This encodes CASTGQGAFTGELFF.

The chain recombines TRBV10-3 with TRBJ2-5, with TRBD2 matching 7 bases. With 6 bases clipped from V and 5 bases from J, the junction kept 18 bases outside the gene matches. Germline V gene sequence: CDR1 ENHRY, CDR2 SYGVKD. The length of the CDR3 is 17 residues. The CDR3 region is CAISLGGGAASGETQYF. The CDR3 nucleotides read TGTGCCATCAGCCTGGGGGGAGGGGCTGCTTCAGGGGAGACCCAGTACTTC.

In the case of this clone: The sample holds other DNA sequences that translate to the same CDR3. The rearrangement joins TRBV30 to TRBJ1-2, with 7 bases identical to TRBD1. The J segment lost 4 bases and the V segment lost 2 bases, leaving 4 bases of the junction unmatched. The CDR3 has 13 amino acids. Germline assignment: CDR1 GTSNPN and CDR2 SVGIG (reference sequence). The CDR3 sequence: CAWSRDRPYGYTF. The CDR3 nucleotides are TGTGCCTGGAGTAGGGACAGACCCTATGGCTACACCTTC.